The 32 T cell receptor beta chains below all came from one sample that was sequenced in a study of T cell responses to AZD1222 COVID-19 vaccine. Assay: immunoSEQ multiplex PCR; the TCRdb copy retains only in-frame clones and omits some. Among 85,000 to 120,000 clones listed, approximately 90% were seen once. Sequencing was performed on peripheral blood, taken on day 0 of AZD1222 vaccination. These receptors were taken from an adult in good health.

The chain links TRBV5-5 to TRBJ1-5, with D uncertain. Germline V gene lookup returns CDR1 SGHKS and CDR2 YYEKEE (reference sequence). CDR3 length: 11 amino acids. V lost 4 bases to trimming and J lost 4 bases, with 3 bases between them. The CDR3 sequence: CASSLNQPQHF. The CDR3 DNA follows: TGTGCCAGCAGCCTTAATCAGCCCCAGCATTTT.

This clone was recorded a few times. The chain uses TRBV10-2 and TRBJ1-1; maybe TRBD1 (5 bases). Germline CDR1 reads WSHSY; CDR2 reads SAAADI. The CDR3 is made up of 16 amino acids. The V end lost 3 bases, the J end lost 4 bases, and 18 bases lay between the germline ends. The CDR3 loop reads CASSDRKGKGSTEAFF. The CDR3 nucleotides read TGCGCCAGCAGTGATCGGAAGGGGAAGGGTAGCACTGAAGCTTTCTTT.

The genes are TRBV19 and TRBJ2-6; 7 bases fit TRBD1. Germline loops: CDR1 LNHDA, CDR2 SQIVND (reference sequence). The CDR3 has 16 residues. J lost 1 base, V lost 7 bases, and 7 bases had no gene match. In nucleotides, the CDR3 is TGTGCCAGTAACAGGGGACCCAGTTCTGGGGCCAACGTCCTGACTTTC. It yields the protein CASNRGPSSGANVLTF. Variable domain in full (rest from reference TRBV19 and TRBJ2-6): DGGITQSPKYLFRKEGQNVTLSCEQNLNHDAMYWYRQDPGQGLRLIYYSQIVNDFQKGDIAEGYSVSREKKESFPLTVTSAQKNPTAFYLCASNRGPSSGANVLTFGAGSRLTVL.

In its sample, this clone was seen once. This rearrangement joins TRBV9 to TRBJ2-3; D is perhaps TRBD2 (6 bases). This CDR3 region has 15 residues. The V and J ends lost 5 bases and 1 base respectively, with 14 bases between them. Germline V gene lookup returns CDR1 SGDLS and CDR2 YYNGEE. CDR3 sequence reads: CASSPRAGRTDTQYF. The CDR3 DNA reads TGTGCCAGCAGTCCAAGGGCGGGGCGCACAGATACGCAGTATTTT.

The sample holds a few counts of this clone. Written as DNA, the CDR3 is TGTGCCAGCAGCTTACCGGGGGCGGGGGACGAGCAGTACTTC. It yields the protein CASSLPGAGDEQYF. This chain connects TRBV11-2 to TRBJ2-7; maybe TRBD2 (7 bases). The CDR3 consists of 14 residues. Germline values: CDR1 SGHAT, CDR2 FQNNGV. V gave up 2 bases and J gave up 5 bases, with 13 bases separating them. Drawing the rest from reference TRBV11-2 and TRBJ2-7, the complete variable domain is EAGVAQSPRYKIIEKRQSVAFWCNPISGHATLYWYQQILGQGPKLLIQFQNNGVVDDSQLPKDRFSAERLKGVDSTLKIQPAKLEDSAVYLCASSLPGAGDEQYFGPGTRLTVT.

The chain uses TRBV5-6 and TRBJ1-5; no firm D call. Germline V gives CDR1 SGHDT, CDR2 YYEEEE. With 0 bases removed from V and 2 bases from J, the gap between germline ends came to 12 bases. The CDR3 extends over 16 amino acids. The CDR3 DNA is TGTGCCAGCAGCTTGGAGGCCCATCGGGGCAATCAGCCCCAGCATTTT. It is translated as CASSLEAHRGNQPQHF.

The chain combines TRBV7-3 with TRBJ1-1; 10 bases are a match to TRBD1. The ends lost 0 bases at V and 4 bases at J; junction bases unmatched: 2. The CDR3 extends over 15 amino acids. Germline V CDR1 and CDR2: SGHTA, FQGTGA. As DNA, the CDR3 is TGTGCCAGCAGCTTAACCGGGACAGGGGCCACTGAAGCTTTCTTT. It translates to CASSLTGTGATEAFF.

J is TRBJ2-3 and V is TRBV6-1; D tentatively reads TRBD1 or TRBD2 (5 bases each). The CDR3 spans 16 residues. With 1 base removed from V and 4 bases from J, the gap between germline ends came to 15 bases. Germline assignment: CDR1 MNHNS and CDR2 SASEGT. In nucleotides, the CDR3 is TGTGCCAGCAGTGAAGTCTGGGGGATGATGGCAGATACGCAGTATTTT. Protein: CASSEVWGMMADTQYF.

The table lists this clone with a count of one. The rearrangement links TRBV28 to TRBJ1-2, with D maybe TRBD1 (6 bases). The CDR3 is 13 amino acids. The germline CDR1 and CDR2 sequences are MDHEN and SYDVKM. V lost 2 bases and J 4 bases, leaving 8 bases between the germline ends. CDR3 sequence (DNA): TGTGCCAGCAGTTTAGTGGGGGCCTATGGCTACACCTTC. Its translation: CASSLVGAYGYTF.

This chain uses TRBV19 with TRBJ1-2; D unresolved. The CDR3 has 13 amino acids. V lost 5 bases, J lost 4 bases, and 11 bases lay in between. Germline-derived CDR1 and CDR2 are LNHDA and SQIVND (reference sequence). The chain's CDR3 is CASSSTVTYGYTF. In DNA form, the CDR3 reads TGTGCCAGTAGTTCCACAGTGACCTATGGCTACACCTTC.

The J gene is TRBJ2-1, the V gene TRBV27, with 9 bases matching TRBD2. Germline CDR1 reads MNHEY; CDR2 reads SMNVEV (reference sequence). With 2 bases clipped from V and 0 bases from J, the junction kept 2 bases outside the gene matches. The CDR3 contains 16 residues. As DNA, the CDR3 is TGTGCCAGCAGTTTAATAGCGGGAGCCTCCTACAATGAGCAGTTCTTC. It is translated as CASSLIAGASYNEQFF.

This clone has just one count. V is TRBV28 and J is TRBJ1-1; D is undetermined. V lost 4 bases and J lost 0, with 21 bases in between. The V gene's germline CDR1 is MDHEN and CDR2 SYDVKM. This CDR3 has 18 amino acids. The CDR3 region has the DNA TGTGCCAGCAGTTACCCTGCGGGCCGTACTAAAGTGAACACTGAAGCTTTCTTT. Its translation: CASSYPAGRTKVNTEAFF.

The chain employs TRBV7-9 and TRBJ1-4, with 11 bases that match TRBD1. Germline-derived CDR1 and CDR2 are SEHNR and FQNEAQ (reference sequence). With V trimmed by 2 bases and J by 7 bases, 6 bases remained unmatched. The CDR3 is 16 residues long. CDR3 residues: CASSLTRTGGGEKLFF. In DNA, the CDR3 is TGTGCCAGCAGCTTAACGAGGACAGGGGGCGGTGAAAAACTGTTTTTT.

V usage is TRBV5-8 and J usage is TRBJ1-6, with TRBD1 matching over 7 bases. The germline CDR1 and CDR2 sequences are SGHTS and YDEGEE. The V gene end was trimmed by 0 bases and the J gene end by 11 bases; junction bases not matched to a gene: 5. The CDR3 runs to 14 residues. The CDR3 loop reads CASSLEQGFAPLHF. CDR3 bases: TGTGCCAGCAGCTTGGAACAGGGGTTTGCACCCCTCCACTTT.

This clone was seen only once. This chain joins TRBV5-4 and TRBJ2-5; D perhaps matches TRBD1 (5 bases). Per germline, CDR1 SGHNT and CDR2 YYREEE (reference sequence). The CDR3 has 14 residues. V lost 1 base to trimming and J lost 6 bases, with 13 bases between them. CDR3 protein: CASSLKQGSKTQYF. The CDR3 DNA sequence: TGTGCCAGCAGCTTGAAGCAGGGATCGAAGACCCAGTACTTC. Using reference TRBV5-4 and TRBJ2-5 for the parts outside the CDR3, the full variable domain is ETGVTQSPTHLIKTRGQQVTLRCSSQSGHNTVSWYQQALGQGPQFIFQYYREEENGRGNFPPRFSGLQFPNYSSELNVNALELDDSALYLCASSLKQGSKTQYFGPGTRLLVL.

J is TRBJ2-1 and V is TRBV2; D is unresolved. The ends were cut back, 8 bases at V and 8 bases at J, with 16 bases in the middle. Germline V lookup: CDR1 SNHLY, CDR2 FYNNEI. This CDR3 spans 13 amino acids. CDR3: CASLVIREHEQFF. The DNA of the CDR3 is TGTGCCAGCTTAGTCATCAGAGAACATGAGCAGTTCTTC.

The table lists this clone with a count of one. The gene calls are TRBV6-5 and TRBJ2-6; D unclear. CDR1 MNHEY and CDR2 SVGAGI come from the germline V gene. Trimming shortened V by 7 bases and J by 1 base, and 8 bases separated the two germline ends. This CDR3 comprises 14 residues. CDR3 region: CASTRSSGANVLTF. CDR3 nucleotide sequence: TGTGCCAGCACCAGATCGTCTGGGGCCAACGTCCTGACTTTC.

The chain carries TRBV18 and TRBJ2-7, with a tentative D call TRBD1 (6 bases). The CDR3 covers 13 residues. Germline V lookup: CDR1 KGHSH, CDR2 LQKENI. V was clipped by 10 bases and J by 6 bases, with 19 bases between them. CDR3 residues: CATTNRETGEQYF. In DNA form, the CDR3 reads TGTGCCACCACAAACAGGGAAACGGGCGAGCAGTACTTC.

V and J are TRBV24-1 and TRBJ2-6, with 7 bases matching TRBD1. CDR1 and CDR2 from the germline V gene are KGHDR and SFDVKD. The CDR3 sequence is 19 residues long. Unmatched junction bases numbered 10, after V lost 3 bases and J lost 0 bases. The CDR3 is CATSDPGGRGSSGANVLTF. The CDR3 nucleotides read TGTGCCACCAGTGATCCAGGGGGTCGGGGCAGCTCTGGGGCCAACGTCCTGACTTTC.

The genes are TRBV6-2 or TRBV6-3 and TRBJ1-2; 7 positions agree with TRBD1. Looked up from germline, CDR1 is MNHEY and CDR2 is SVGEGT. V lost 0 bases, J lost 8 bases, and 9 bases stayed unmatched. This CDR3 contains 15 residues. This CDR3 is CASSYSNRGRGGYTF. The CDR3 region has the DNA TGTGCCAGCAGTTACTCGAACAGGGGCAGAGGGGGCTACACCTTC.

The V and J genes are TRBV29-1 and TRBJ1-5, with D maybe TRBD1 (6 bases). Germline V gene lookup returns CDR1 SQVTM and CDR2 ANQGSEA. Trimming removed 4 bases at V and 4 bases at J, with 11 bases between. The CDR3 loop spans 13 amino acids. CDR3 coding DNA: TGCAGCGTTGGCGGGACAACAAATCAGCCCCAGCATTTT. It specifies CSVGGTTNQPQHF.

V and J are TRBV7-2 and TRBJ1-2; D is uncertain. Germline V gene data show CDR1 as SGHTA and CDR2 as FQGNSA. The CDR3 extends over 16 amino acids. Trimming removed 5 bases at V and 4 bases at J, with 20 bases between. The CDR3 DNA sequence: TGTGCCAGCAGCCAGATTAACACAGAAAACCGCTATGGCTACACCTTC. Protein sequence: CASSQINTENRYGYTF.

The rearrangement uses TRBV7-2 and TRBJ2-7; 9 bases are a match to TRBD1. Per germline, CDR1 SGHTA and CDR2 FQGNSA. V dropped 5 bases and J dropped 3; count of bases not matched to a gene: 8. This CDR3 has 15 amino acids. CDR3 coding DNA: TGTGCCAGCAGCCCCACAGGGGGCGGTAACTACGAGCAGTACTTC. Translated, it gives CASSPTGGGNYEQYF.

This clone occurred a few times. The V gene is TRBV7-8, the J gene TRBJ2-2; D is perhaps TRBD2 (6 bases). This CDR3 contains 15 residues. V was cut by 5 bases and J by 3 bases, with 13 bases left in between. Looked up from germline, CDR1 is SGHVS and CDR2 is FQNEAQ. In DNA form, the CDR3 reads TGTGCCAGCAGCACCCTAGCGATTTACACCGGGGAGCTGTTTTTT. This translates into CASSTLAIYTGELFF.

The chain employs TRBV29-1 and TRBJ1-1; D is unresolved. The CDR3 is 11 amino acids. Germline-derived CDR1 and CDR2 are SQVTM and ANQGSEA. V dropped 4 bases and J dropped 1 base, with 4 bases sitting between them. This CDR3 reads CSVGKNTEAFF. The CDR3 nucleotides read TGCAGCGTTGGTAAGAACACTGAAGCTTTCTTT.

This chain links TRBV5-6 with TRBJ2-3; 8 nucleotides line up with TRBD2. Trimming at V came to 4 bases and at J to 0 bases, leaving 10 bases not matched to a gene. This CDR3 contains 17 residues. Germline V lookup: CDR1 SGHDT, CDR2 YYEEEE. The CDR3 DNA sequence: TGTGCCAGCAGCGTCCAGAGCGGGGGCCCAAGCACAGATACGCAGTATTTT. Amino acids: CASSVQSGGPSTDTQYF.

The V and J genes are TRBV4-1 and TRBJ2-1; 9 nucleotides match TRBD2. V was pared by 2 bases and J by 3 bases, with 5 bases of the junction left unmatched. This CDR3 contains 16 residues. The germline V gene has CDR1 MGHRA and CDR2 YSYEKL. The CDR3 region is CASSQSPSGIYNEQFF. Written as DNA, the CDR3 is TGCGCCAGCAGCCAAAGCCCTAGCGGGATCTACAATGAGCAGTTCTTC.

The chain combines TRBV11-2 with TRBJ1-1, with D hard to call. The V end lost 8 bases, the J end lost 1 base, and 5 bases lay between the germline ends. The germline gives CDR1 SGHAT, CDR2 FQNNGV. This CDR3 contains 11 residues. The CDR3 bases are TGTGCCAGCCGCGCGAACACTGAAGCTTTCTTT. It specifies CASRANTEAFF.

This sequence joins TRBV27 and TRBJ1-1, with D possibly being TRBD1 (5 bases). Germline V gene lookup returns CDR1 MNHEY and CDR2 SMNVEV (reference sequence). The length of the CDR3 is 14 residues. V was trimmed by 4 bases and J by 1 base, leaving 10 bases between them. Here the CDR3 reads CASSSPGPNTEAFF. In DNA form, the CDR3 reads TGTGCCAGCAGTTCGCCGGGGCCGAACACTGAAGCTTTCTTT.

V gene TRBV19 combines with J gene TRBJ2-1; 8 bases fit TRBD1. V was clipped by 5 bases and J by 3 bases; unmatched bases: 6. Looked up from germline, CDR1 is LNHDA and CDR2 is SQIVND (reference sequence). The CDR3 is made up of 15 amino acids. CDR3 in DNA: TGTGCCAGTAGTCCTACAGGGGGGAGCTACAATGAGCAGTTCTTC. Its protein is CASSPTGGSYNEQFF. Full variable domain (missing parts from reference TRBV19 and TRBJ2-1): DGGITQSPKYLFRKEGQNVTLSCEQNLNHDAMYWYRQDPGQGLRLIYYSQIVNDFQKGDIAEGYSVSREKKESFPLTVTSAQKNPTAFYLCASSPTGGSYNEQFFGPGTRLTVL.

The chain carries TRBV6-4 and TRBJ1-1; 7 nucleotides agree with TRBD1. V lost 5 bases to trimming and J lost 0 bases; unmatched junction nucleotides: 3. CDR1 is MRHNA, CDR2 SNTAGT, per germline. This CDR3 spans 14 amino acids. The CDR3 region has the DNA TGTGCCAGCAGTCAGGGGGGCATGAACACTGAAGCTTTCTTT. Its protein product is CASSQGGMNTEAFF.

V usage is TRBV6-5 and J usage is TRBJ1-1; unclear D gene. The V gene's germline CDR1 is MNHEY and CDR2 SVGAGI. Trimming took 5 bases from V and 4 from J, leaving 11 bases between them. The CDR3 consists of 13 residues. The CDR3 spells CASSQARGTEAFF. CDR3 bases: TGTGCCAGCAGTCAGGCCCGAGGCACTGAAGCTTTCTTT.